The 9 T cell receptor beta chains given below trace back to one sample, sequenced in a study of T cells in localized non-small cell lung cancer. Data came from immunoSEQ multiplex PCR; TCRdb stores just in-frame clones and leaves some out. This sample has about 51,000 clones, with about 86% found just once. Specimen: peripheral blood mononuclear cells, collected before any cancer treatment. These receptors all come from a man aged 35 to 69 with stage III lung adenocarcinoma.

The chain combines TRBV5-4 with TRBJ1-5, with no clear D. CDR3 length: 15 amino acids. Trimming left V 4 bases short and J 5 bases short, with 16 bases between. Germline lookup yields CDR1 SGHNT and CDR2 YYREEE (reference sequence). CDR3 nucleotide sequence: TGTGCCAGCAGCCCCGAGGGCGGTGGGGATCAGCCCCAGCATTTT. Its protein product is CASSPEGGGDQPQHF.

The chain has TRBV7-2 and TRBJ2-7; D gene unclear. CDR1 and CDR2 from the germline V gene are SGHTA and FQGNSA. The CDR3 has 13 residues. Trimming took 2 bases from V and 7 from J, leaving 12 bases between them. CDR3 sequence (DNA): TGTGCCAGCAGCTTAAAGGCCCTGAGGGAGCAGTACTTC. Translation gives CASSLKALREQYF.

The CDR3 sequence: CASSAQGARGTGELFF. CDR3 nucleotide sequence: TGTGCCAGCAGCGCACAGGGGGCGCGGGGCACCGGGGAGCTGTTTTTT. This chain connects TRBV9 to TRBJ2-2; TRBD1 matches 9 bases. V shed 3 bases and J 4 bases; nucleotides not matched to a gene: 7. CDR1 is SGDLS and CDR2 is YYNGEE in the germline V gene. CDR3 size: 16 residues.

For this clone: Other DNA sequences from this sample encode an identical CDR3 as well. The chain is built from TRBV6-6 and TRBJ2-3; a weak D match, TRBD1 (6 bases). V shed 2 bases and J shed 2 bases, with 8 bases lying between them. The V gene's germline CDR1 is MNHNY and CDR2 SVGAGI (reference sequence). The CDR3 runs to 14 residues. CDR3 sequence (DNA): TGTGCCAGCAGTTACGACAGGTCCACAGATACGCAGTATTTT. Protein sequence: CASSYDRSTDTQYF.

The chain couples TRBV6-6 to TRBJ2-3, with TRBD1 as a possible D gene (5 bases). Trimming cost V 0 bases and J 0 bases, with 10 bases left between them. The CDR3 runs to 16 residues. Germline V gene sequence: CDR1 MNHNY, CDR2 SVGAGI (reference sequence). The CDR3 protein is CASSYSRQFSTDTQYF. CDR3 bases: TGTGCCAGCAGTTACTCGAGACAGTTTAGCACAGATACGCAGTATTTT.

The V call is TRBV28, the J call TRBJ2-7, with 7 bases fitting TRBD1. This CDR3 is built from 14 residues. CDR1 is MDHEN, CDR2 SYDVKM, per germline. Losses at the gene ends were 8 bases for V and 5 bases for J; bases not matched to a gene: 12. The CDR3 DNA is TGTGCCAGCCGCTCCGGGACAGCCGCGGACGAGCAGTACTTC. Translation gives CASRSGTAADEQYF.

The J gene is TRBJ1-5, the V gene TRBV5-4, with 7 bases lining up with TRBD1. This CDR3 has 14 residues. The germline V gene has CDR1 SGHNT and CDR2 YYREEE (reference sequence). Trimming cost V 4 bases and J 6 bases; bases outside gene matches: 7. CDR3 coding DNA: TGTGCCAGCAGCAAAGACAGGGCAAGTCAGCCCCAGCATTTT. This gives the protein CASSKDRASQPQHF.

The V call is TRBV6-5, the J call TRBJ1-2, with D hard to call. Germline CDR1 and CDR2: MNHEY and SVGAGI. V lost 7 bases to trimming and J lost 8 bases, with 11 bases between them. This CDR3 is 11 amino acids long. CDR3 DNA sequence: TGTGCCAGCATAGCCGTGAGCGGCTACACCTTC. It specifies CASIAVSGYTF.

This clone was picked up one time. The chain carries TRBV4-1 and TRBJ2-2; 9 bases align to TRBD1. The junction had 10 bases not matched to a gene; V was cut back by 6 bases and J by 5 bases. CDR3 length: 16 amino acids. Germline lookup yields CDR1 MGHRA and CDR2 YSYEKL. The DNA for the CDR3 is TGCGCCAGCAGTCCGACCCGGGACAGGGCAACCGGGGAGCTGTTTTTT. Residues: CASSPTRDRATGELFF.